The 24 T cell receptor beta chains in this list originate from one sample, sequenced in a study of tumor-infiltrating lymphocytes in primary liver carcinoma. Priming with a constant-region primer yielded TCR beta cDNA from 400 to 500 ng total RNA. Generation of the TCR beta libraries relied on three nested multiplex PCR rounds using slightly modified ARM-PCR. A C-beta reverse primer was combined with TRBV1-TRBV30 forward primers in the first two PCR rounds, and each round had about 10 cycles. TCRdb processed the multiplex PCR reads anew with MiXCR; each CDR3 protein has one entry. The sample shows approximately 120,000 distinct CDR3 sequences, 55% to 75% of them seen only once. Starting material for RNA and DNA co-extraction consisted of roughly 19-34 mg of unsorted bulk tissue. The specimen sequenced was liver tumor tissue from sampling region 3. The subset denotes: tumor region T3, left-lateral pole. The receptors come from an older woman with primary liver carcinoma and hepatitis B virus infection.

Worth noting for this clonotype: Compared with germline, one end of the junction differs, possibly owing to a read error. V is TRBV11-2 and J is TRBJ2-3; D ambiguous. CDR3 length equals 13 residues. CDR1 is SGHAT, CDR2 FQNNGV, per germline. Here the CDR3 reads CASRLDQGDMQYF. The CDR3 nucleotides read TGTGCCAGCCGCTTAGATCAAGGAGATATGCAGTATTTT.

This sequence joins TRBV29-1 and TRBJ2-7, with TRBD1 identical over 9 bases. The germline CDR1 and CDR2 sequences are SQVTM and ANQGSEA. The CDR3 has 14 amino acids. DNA of the CDR3: TGCGGCACCAGAAGGGACAGGGAGGGCTACGAGCAGTACTTC. Its translation is CGTRRDREGYEQYF.

This clonotype appeared a few times. The CDR3 region has the DNA TGTGCCAGCAGGGAGGGGACCGGATCCTACGAGCAGTACTTC. Translation: CASREGTGSYEQYF. The rearrangement uses TRBV2 and TRBJ2-7, with D tentatively TRBD2 (6 bases). Germline CDR1 SNHLY, CDR2 FYNNEI. V was shortened by 6 bases and J by 1 base, with 13 bases between the two germline ends. CDR3 length: 14 amino acids.

In regard to this clonotype: The CDR3 does not close with the conserved phenylalanine or tryptophan, likely indicating a read error. V and J are TRBV12-3 or TRBV12-4 and TRBJ2-5; D is unclear. The CDR3 length is 13 residues. The CDR3 nucleotides read TGTGCCAGCAGTTTGTCTTTGGAGCAGACTCAGTACTTA. It encodes CASSLSLEQTQYL.

V gene TRBV28 combines with J gene TRBJ2-5; 14 bases align to TRBD2. Germline loops: CDR1 MDHEN, CDR2 SYDVKM. The CDR3 sequence is 19 residues long. The trim removed 4 bases at V and 1 base at J, leaving 11 bases unmatched. The DNA for the CDR3 is TGTGCCAGCAGTTGGAGGGGACTAGCGGGAGCGGGTGGCCAAGAGACCCAGTACTTC. Protein: CASSWRGLAGAGGQETQYF.

Worth noting for this clonotype: At one end the junction does not follow the germline gene, possibly because of a read error. The chain links TRBV11-2 to TRBJ2-5; D is unclear. Germline values: CDR1 SGHAT, CDR2 FQNNGV. The CDR3 is made up of 11 amino acids. CDR3 sequence reads: CVSSSRETQYF. In DNA form, the CDR3 reads TGTGTCAGCAGCTCAAGGGAGACCCAGTACTTC.

This clonotype occurred a few times. Since a much larger clone is just one base distant, this may be a read error. The chain joins TRBV6-1 to TRBJ1-1; 7 positions match TRBD1. Germline CDR1 reads MNHNS; CDR2 reads SASEGT. After removal of 7 bases from V and 4 bases from J, the junction contained 6 bases not matched to a gene. The CDR3 runs to 13 residues. The CDR3 DNA reads as TGTGCCAGCATTCTAGGACAGGTCACTGAAGCTTTCTTT. Protein sequence: CASILGQVTEAFF.

A note on this clonotype: Because it lacks the conserved phenylalanine or tryptophan at the end, this CDR3 is likely a read error. The chain is built from TRBV28 and TRBJ2-7, with 8 positions matching TRBD2. This CDR3 is 15 amino acids long. The V and J ends lost 6 bases and 0 bases, in that order; junction bases with no gene match: 7. Looked up from germline, CDR1 is MDHEN and CDR2 is SYDVKM. The CDR3 here is CASSPTSANSYEQYL. CDR3 sequence (DNA): TGTGCCAGCAGCCCGACTAGCGCCAACTCCTACGAGCAGTACCTC.

Worth noting for this clonotype: The missing conserved phenylalanine or tryptophan at the end of this CDR3 makes a read error likely. The chain has TRBV29-1 and TRBJ2-4; either TRBD1 or TRBD2 may fit D (5 bases each). Germline V gene lookup returns CDR1 SQVTM and CDR2 ANQGSEA. CDR3 length: 12 amino acids. The DNA of the CDR3 is TGCAGCGGAGGGGATTCCAAAGACATTCAGTACATC. This sequence encodes CSGGDSKDIQYI.

This clonotype appeared a single time. J is TRBJ2-1 and V is TRBV7-9; no clear D. CDR1 SEHNR and CDR2 FQNEAQ come from the germline V gene (reference sequence). Trimming removed 1 base from V and 6 bases from J, with 13 bases in between. The CDR3 contains 15 residues. The CDR3 loop is CASSLVGVTSNEQFF. CDR3 in DNA: TGTGCCAGCAGCTTAGTGGGCGTGACAAGCAATGAGCAGTTCTTC. Using reference TRBV7-9 and TRBJ2-1 for the parts outside the CDR3, the full variable domain is DTGVSQNPRHKITKRGQNVTFRCDPISEHNRLYWYRQTLGQGPEFLTYFQNEAQLEKSRLLSDRFSAERPKGSFSTLEIQRTEQGDSAMYLCASSLVGVTSNEQFFGPGTRLTVL.

With regard to this clonotype: One base away lies a much larger clone, so this may be a sequencing read error. This chain connects TRBV5-4 to TRBJ2-5, with D hard to call. The CDR3 extends over 14 amino acids. The germline gives CDR1 SGHNT, CDR2 YYREEE (reference sequence). The chain's CDR3 is CVTNILGNQETQYF. CDR3 sequence (DNA): TGTGTCACCAACATTCTGGGAAACCAAGAGACCCAGTACTTC.

Turning to this clonotype: A junction boundary mismatches the germline segment, possibly from a read error. The chain is built from TRBV28 and TRBJ2-3, with D perhaps being TRBD1 or TRBD2 (5 bases each). This CDR3 spans 13 amino acids. Germline values: CDR1 MDHEN, CDR2 SYDVKM. CDR3 region: CTSRRDLTDTQYF. CDR3 sequence (DNA): TGTACCAGCAGAAGGGACCTCACAGATACGCAGTATTTT.

This clonotype has just a few counts. At one of its ends the junction is not consistent with the germline gene, which may arise from a read error. The genes are TRBV11-2 and TRBJ2-7; D is tentatively TRBD1 or TRBD2 (5 bases each). The length of the CDR3 is 14 residues. Germline assignment: CDR1 SGHAT and CDR2 FQNNGV. This CDR3 reads CASSWTGQPYEQHF. The CDR3 DNA follows: TGTGCCAGCAGCTGGACGGGGCAGCCATACGAGCAGCACTTC.

In regard to this clonotype: Since no conserved phenylalanine or tryptophan closes the CDR3, a read error is the likely cause. The rearrangement joins TRBV11-2 to TRBJ2-2, with D maybe TRBD2 (5 bases). Germline CDR1 is SGHAT and CDR2 is FQNNGV. The CDR3 runs to 13 residues. CDR3 coding DNA: TGTGCCAACAGCTTAGATAGGACTTGGGAGCTGTTTATT. Amino acid sequence: CANSLDRTWELFI.

Concerning this clonotype itself: The conserved phenylalanine or tryptophan normally closing the CDR3 is absent here, so this likely arose from a read error. The V gene is TRBV12-3 or TRBV12-4, the J gene TRBJ2-7; a possible D gene is TRBD2 (6 bases). This CDR3 region has 13 residues. The CDR3 here is CASKVAASYGQYS. The CDR3 region has the DNA TGTGCCAGCAAGGTAGCGGCCTCCTACGGGCAGTACTCC.

This clonotype has just a few counts. The gene calls are TRBV7-8 and TRBJ1-3; D gene unclear. Trimming removed 1 base at V and 10 bases at J, with 14 bases between. The CDR3 length is 14 residues. CDR1 and CDR2 from the germline V gene are SGHVS and FQNEAQ. The CDR3 loop reads CASSLEGHKGTIYF. CDR3 bases: TGTGCCAGCAGCTTAGAAGGGCACAAAGGGACCATATATTTT. Combining the CDR3 with reference TRBV7-8 and TRBJ1-3 gives the whole variable domain GAGVSQSPRYKVAKRGQDVALRCDPISGHVSLFWYQQALGQGPEFLTYFQNEAQLDKSGLPSDRFFAERPEGSVSTLKIQRTQQEDSAVYLCASSLEGHKGTIYFGEGSWLTVV.

About this clonotype: An end of the junction differs from the germline gene, which may be a read error. The chain uses TRBV4-2 and TRBJ1-1; tentatively, D is TRBD1 (6 bases). CDR1 LGHNA and CDR2 YNFKEQ come from the germline V gene. The CDR3 totals 12 residues. The CDR3 here is CASNTTGKAAIF. The DNA for the CDR3 is TGTGCCAGCAACACTACAGGGAAAGCAGCTATCTTC.

J is TRBJ2-7 and V is TRBV11-3; possible D gene TRBD2, 6 bases. The CDR3 runs 15 residues. Germline V lookup: CDR1 SGHNT, CDR2 YENEEA. V was trimmed by 4 bases and J by 4 bases, leaving 17 bases between them. The CDR3, as DNA: TGTGCCAGCAGCTCCCGCGGTGCGGGGCGATACGAGCAGTACTTC. Protein: CASSSRGAGRYEQYF.

The chain is built from TRBV12-3 or TRBV12-4 and TRBJ1-3; 10 bases are shared with TRBD1. With V trimmed by 6 bases and J by 0 bases, 11 bases remained unmatched. The CDR3 spans 18 residues. CDR3 loop: CASSRQGAGTHSGNTIYF. DNA for the CDR3: TGTGCCAGCAGCCGACAGGGGGCTGGAACCCACTCTGGAAACACCATATATTTT.

The chain employs TRBV2 and TRBJ2-2, with TRBD2 identical over 10 bases. Germline CDR1 SNHLY, CDR2 FYNNEI. V was clipped by 5 bases and J by 1 base; unmatched bases: 1. This CDR3 comprises 15 residues. CDR3 nucleotide sequence: TGTGCCAGCAGTCCTAGCGGGAGGAACACCGGGGAGCTGTTTTTT. This translates into CASSPSGRNTGELFF. The full variable domain, completed using reference TRBV2 and TRBJ2-2, is EPEVTQTPSHQVTQMGQEVILRCVPISNHLYFYWYRQILGQKVEFLVSFYNNEISEKSEIFDDQFSVERPDGSNFTLKIRSTKLEDSAMYFCASSPSGRNTGELFFGEGSRLTVL.

For this clonotype: The conserved final phenylalanine or tryptophan is absent from the CDR3, which likely points to a read error. The chain combines TRBV5-1 with TRBJ1-4; 8 bases align to TRBD1. V lost 1 base to trimming and J lost 8 bases; unmatched junction nucleotides: 13. The germline V gene has CDR1 SGHRS and CDR2 YFSETQ. The length of the CDR3 is 17 residues. The DNA of the CDR3 is TGCGCCAGCAGCTTGAACCCTCCCAGGACAGGGTACGAAAAACTGTTTCTT. As protein: CASSLNPPRTGYEKLFL.

Concerning this clonotype: One base away lies a much larger clone, so this may be a sequencing read error. The chain recombines TRBV6-5 with TRBJ2-1; D is perhaps TRBD2 (6 bases). Germline CDR1 is MNHEY and CDR2 is SVGAGI. The CDR3 is made up of 16 amino acids. The germline V and J ends were trimmed by 2 bases and 10 bases, with 21 bases remaining between them. In DNA, the CDR3 is TGTGCCAGCAGTTACCCTACTAGCACCGGGGAGAGAGAGCAGTTCTTC. It translates to CASSYPTSTGEREQFF.

CDR3 bases: TGTGCCGTCAGTTACTCAAGGTCGGCGGGAGGTCGCAATGAGCAGTTCTTC. Its protein is CAVSYSRSAGGRNEQFF. The chain links TRBV6-5 to TRBJ2-1; TRBD2 matches at 8 bases. The CDR3 spans 17 residues. The V segment lost 11 bases and the J segment 6 bases; nucleotides outside the gene matches: 21. Looked up from germline, CDR1 is MNHEY and CDR2 is SVGAGI.

The J gene is TRBJ2-3, the V gene TRBV12-3 or TRBV12-4; no clear D gene. The CDR3 sequence is 13 residues long. Deletions cut 2 bases from V and 15 bases from J, with 18 bases between. The CDR3 protein is CASSLSSRLTPYF. DNA of the CDR3: TGTGCCAGCAGTTTATCGTCCAGACTCACCCCTTATTTT.